This T cell receptor beta chain was sequenced in a study of blood T cell repertoires in COVID-19. Per the original methods: Cell counts per sample came from amplifying reference gene primers. Some clones are missing from TCRdb's copy, which holds only in-frame ones; the method was immunoSEQ multiplex PCR. Clone size and V and J calls were adopted from that table, with D and trimming inferred from the DNA. Of about 56,000 clones listed, about 89% were seen once; the top ten hold over 15%. The clonotype originates from a human donor in a cohort sampled during active COVID-19. Sequencing input: peripheral blood.

Written as DNA, the CDR3 is TGCGCCAGCAGCCAAGATGGTAAAGGAGCTAACTATGGCTACACCTTC. Residues: CASSQDGKGANYGYTF. V usage is TRBV4-3 and J usage is TRBJ1-2; D gene ambiguous. This CDR3 contains 16 residues. V was pared by 0 bases and J by 0 bases, with 11 bases between. Germline V lookup: CDR1 LGHNA, CDR2 YSLEER.